This TCR beta chain was sequenced for a study of tumor and adjacent non-tumor tissue in lung cancer (dated by TCRdb to 2017 to 2018). Broadly, across the study: Of the cohort, about a dozen patients had adenocarcinoma, 2 had squamous cell carcinoma and 1 had small cell lung cancer. Bulk TCRbeta repertoires were compared between lung tumor tissue and matched distant non-tumor lung tissue obtained from fewer than 18 lung cancer patients. In total, sequencing yielded 125,075,908 productive TCRbeta reads, which works out to an average of around 4.2 million reads per sample. Ages among the roughly 15 patients ranged from about 31 to 80 years, there were roughly 10 men and 5 women, and disease was at TNM stage I to III. For each patient, one tumor sample and one normal lung sample were taken, giving about 29 paired specimens that underwent TCRbeta CDR3 sequencing.

Overall results and qualifications from the work: Neither the sequencing platform nor unique molecular identifiers are named or mentioned anywhere in the methods. The cohort had only approximately 15 patients, and the authors noted that larger samples and more detailed clinical data are needed. TCR diversity (inverse Simpson) was significantly higher in tumor than in normal lung tissue (roughly 430 vs 170, P = 0.0075, Mann-Whitney U test). TCR diversity was significantly higher in younger patients, and greater tumor TCR diversity was associated with shorter overall survival and shorter disease-free survival. Peripheral blood was not sequenced, so blood TCRbeta repertoires were not examined in the lung cancer patients of the study. A significantly larger cumulative share of the repertoire was made up by the top 100 clones in normal lung than in tumor tissue.

RNA was extracted from bulk unsorted tissue and checked for quality with a NanoDrop ND-1000 and an Agilent 2100. The donors were newly diagnosed lung cancer patients admitted for thoracic surgery in China from August to November 2014 who had not received prior chemotherapy. Anyone who had undergone radiotherapy or chemotherapy before, or who had another cancer at the same time, was left out of the study. Surgical tissue pieces of about 1-2.2 cm3 were preserved in RNAlater solution and stored at -80 °C until use. Library preparation employed multiplex PCR. Instrument on record: Illumina HiSeq 2500. TCRbeta libraries were constructed through three rounds of nested PCR with primers (Table S4) according to protocols modified from ARM-PCR. Before sequencing, PCR products of 200-500 bp were cut from the gel and purified using the QIAquick gel extraction kit. In the authors' own workflow: Trimmomatic was used to clean the reads, FLASH was used to merge the reads into complete CDR3 sequences, and MiTCR was used to assign the reads to V(D)J germline segments. Clonal diversity was computed as the inverse Simpson's index with VDJtools. In-frame sequences without a premature stop codon were defined as productive reads. TCRdb ran its own pipeline on the public reads, namely fastp trimming at Q25 and MiXCR clone calling, and kept in-frame beta chains. Merged by CDR3 protein, the rows form single entries marked with the most common genes and DNA. TCRdb's processing, not the authors' own work, is the source of the V and J calls. Counted in this sample were 100,000 to 120,000 distinct CDR3 sequences; over 75% of them appeared once. The ten top clones hold approximately 22% of the sample.

From a lookup of the germline V gene (reference sequence), CDR1 and CDR2 are SGHNT and YYREEE. Reading from cysteine to phenylalanine, the CDR3 counts 15 amino acids. The kept DNA is CDR3 alone, 45 bases in frame from the first base. Worth noting for this clonotype: The antigen this receptor binds is unknown. A read error may account for a junction end that differs from germline.

Here the chain combines TRBV5-4 and TRBJ2-7, with 10 bases in between that match TRBD1. Sequencing used lung tumor tissue. The TCR was taken from a man aged 70-80 years with non-small cell lung cancer. CDR3 loop: CASSKGWDRGGEHHF. The base sequence is TGTGCCAGCAGCAAGGGTTGGGACAGGGGAGGCGAGCATCACTTC. Where the CDR3 stops, the reference TRBV5-4 and TRBJ2-7 genes take over; the full variable domain is ETGVTQSPTHLIKTRGQQVTLRCSSQSGHNTVSWYQQALGQGPQFIFQYYREEENGRGNFPPRFSGLQFPNYSSELNVNALELDDSALYLCASSKGWDRGGEHHFGPGTRLTVT.